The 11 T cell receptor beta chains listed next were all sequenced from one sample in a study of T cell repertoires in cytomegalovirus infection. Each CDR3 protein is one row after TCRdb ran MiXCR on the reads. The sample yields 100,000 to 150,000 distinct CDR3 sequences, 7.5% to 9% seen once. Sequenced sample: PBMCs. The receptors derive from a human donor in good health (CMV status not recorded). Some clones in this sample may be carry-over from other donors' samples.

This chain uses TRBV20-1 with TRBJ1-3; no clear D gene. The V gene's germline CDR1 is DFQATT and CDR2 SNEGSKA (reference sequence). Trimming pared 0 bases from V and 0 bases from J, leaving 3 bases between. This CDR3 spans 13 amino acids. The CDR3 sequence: CSARDGSGNTIYF. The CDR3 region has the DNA TGCAGTGCTAGAGACGGCTCTGGAAACACCATATATTTT.

The CDR3 sequence: CASRLQGTEAFF. The CDR3, as DNA: TGTGCCAGCAGACTACAGGGGACTGAAGCTTTCTTT. The V gene is TRBV28, the J gene TRBJ1-1, with TRBD1 matching over 7 bases. Trimming took 6 bases from V and 5 from J; bases not matched to a gene: 3. The germline V gene encodes CDR1 MDHEN and CDR2 SYDVKM. The CDR3 loop spans 12 amino acids.

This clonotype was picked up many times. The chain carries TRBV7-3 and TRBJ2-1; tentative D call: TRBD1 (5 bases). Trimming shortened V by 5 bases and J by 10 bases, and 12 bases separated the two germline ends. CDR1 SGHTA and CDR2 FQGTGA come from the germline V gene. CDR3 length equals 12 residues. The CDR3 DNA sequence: TGTGCCAGCAGCAAAAGTGGGGCGGAGCAGTTCTTC. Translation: CASSKSGAEQFF.

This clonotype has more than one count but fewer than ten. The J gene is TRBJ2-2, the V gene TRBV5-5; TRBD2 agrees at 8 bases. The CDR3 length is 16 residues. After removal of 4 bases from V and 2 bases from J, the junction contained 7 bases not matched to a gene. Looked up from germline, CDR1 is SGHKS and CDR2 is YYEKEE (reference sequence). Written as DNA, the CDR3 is TGTGCCAGCAGCGCGTTACTAGCGGCAAACACCGGGGAGCTGTTTTTT. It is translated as CASSALLAANTGELFF.

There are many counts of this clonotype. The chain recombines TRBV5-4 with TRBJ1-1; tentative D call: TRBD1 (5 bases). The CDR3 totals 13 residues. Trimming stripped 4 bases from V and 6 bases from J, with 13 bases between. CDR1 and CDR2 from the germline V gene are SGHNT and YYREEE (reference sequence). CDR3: CASSPGRASEAFF. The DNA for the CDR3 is TGTGCCAGCAGCCCGGGACGAGCATCTGAAGCTTTCTTT.

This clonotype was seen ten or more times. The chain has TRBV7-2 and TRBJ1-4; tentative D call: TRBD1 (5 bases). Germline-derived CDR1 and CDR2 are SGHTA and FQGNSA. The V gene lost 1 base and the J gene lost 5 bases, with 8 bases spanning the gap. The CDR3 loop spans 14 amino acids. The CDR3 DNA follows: TGTGCCAGCAGCTTAGTTAGACAGAATGAAAAACTGTTTTTT. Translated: CASSLVRQNEKLFF.

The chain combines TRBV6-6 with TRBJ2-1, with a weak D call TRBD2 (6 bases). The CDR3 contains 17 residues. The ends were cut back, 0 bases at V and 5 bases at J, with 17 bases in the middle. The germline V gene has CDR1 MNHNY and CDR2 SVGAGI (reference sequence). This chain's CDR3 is CASSYSRPRRANNEQFF. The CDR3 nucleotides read TGTGCCAGCAGTTACTCGCGCCCGAGGAGGGCCAACAATGAGCAGTTCTTC.

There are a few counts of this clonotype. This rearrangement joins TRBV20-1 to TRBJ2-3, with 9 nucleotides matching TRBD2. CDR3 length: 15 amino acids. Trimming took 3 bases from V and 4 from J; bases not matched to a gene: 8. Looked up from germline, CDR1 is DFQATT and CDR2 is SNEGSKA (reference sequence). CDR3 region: CSASPLAGIADTQYF. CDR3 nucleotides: TGCAGTGCTAGTCCCCTAGCGGGGATCGCAGATACGCAGTATTTT.

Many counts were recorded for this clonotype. The CDR3: CASSLAGVTEAFF. Written as DNA, the CDR3 is TGCGCCAGCAGCTTGGCGGGGGTCACTGAAGCTTTCTTT. V usage is TRBV5-1 and J usage is TRBJ1-1, with D tentatively TRBD1 (5 bases). Germline CDR1 is SGHRS and CDR2 is YFSETQ. This CDR3 is 13 amino acids long. V was trimmed by 0 bases and J by 4 bases, leaving 7 bases between them.

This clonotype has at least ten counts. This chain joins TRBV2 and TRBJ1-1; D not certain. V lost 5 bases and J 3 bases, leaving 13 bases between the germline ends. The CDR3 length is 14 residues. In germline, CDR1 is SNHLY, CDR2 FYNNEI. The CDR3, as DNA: TGTGCCAGCAGTACGCTGATGGACGACACTGAAGCTTTCTTT. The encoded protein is CASSTLMDDTEAFF.

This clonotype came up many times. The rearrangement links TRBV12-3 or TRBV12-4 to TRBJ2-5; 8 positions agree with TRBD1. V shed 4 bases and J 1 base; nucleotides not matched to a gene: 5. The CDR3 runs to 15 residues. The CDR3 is CASSSQGVLQETQYF. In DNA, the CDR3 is TGTGCCAGCAGTTCACAGGGGGTCCTCCAAGAGACCCAGTACTTC.